The rows below give T cell receptor beta chains drawn from one sample of a study of cytomegalovirus exposure and HLA in healthy donors. TCRdb keeps only in-frame clones here, not all; method: immunoSEQ multiplex PCR. The table lists approximately 74,000 clones, over 70% of them singletons. The specimen sequenced was PBMCs. The receptor source for this set is a woman aged 40 to 50 in good health and CMV-seronegative. CDR3s include the opening cysteine and the closing phenylalanine or tryptophan.

>TRBV7-8
CASSPGQVPSYEQYF
>TRBV4-1
CASSQRDGTGGRYTF
>TRBV11-3
CASSAGQGRVGEQYF
>TRBV7-3
CASSTYRGQPQHF
>TRBV4-3
CACSQHYDTSGYYEQYF
>TRBV7-7
CASSGDSGEQFF
>TRBV4-1
CASSQGLFTQAFF
>TRBV10-2
CASSEWTGDNTGELFF
>TRBV27
CASSFQRGFSYEQYF
>TRBV19
CASSIPETDTQYF
>TRBV30
CAWTDIRTGPDYGYTF
>TRBV9
CASSALSGSSYNEQFF
>TRBV5-4
CASSLEGQLTSTDTQYF
>TRBV6-4
CASSASDTPLGGYTF
>TRBV30
CAWSSKRGASNEKLFF
>TRBV10-1
CASGGDYLIGGDTGELFF
>TRBV7-6
CASSSKERGLAGGPSGEQYF
>TRBV5-8
CASSRARDRYTDTQYF
>TRBV9
CASSTRSGGAGTDTQYF
>TRBV18
CASSQGQADSGNTIYF
>TRBV27
CATRWRGMDNSPLHF
>TRBV6-5
CASTLSGREGDTQYF
>TRBV13
CASSFRGGFSYEQYF
>TRBV19
CASSPGSNTGELFF
>TRBV28
CASSPATGTYEQYF
>TRBV2
CASSEGLDTPGNTIYF
>TRBV30
CAWSVSTGPNQPQHF
>TRBV19
CASSGTANTEAFF
>TRBV5-1
CASGTGGSGANVLTF
>TRBV6-5
CASSYSLGALQPQHF
>TRBV29-1
CSVEGSSGGATDTQYF
>TRBV7-9
CASSLTSGANEQFF
>TRBV5-5
CASIPHGGFDEQYF
>TRBV7-2
CASSVTGQGYGYTF
>TRBV30
CAWSFITGQRNEKLFF
>TRBV6-1
CASSQEQGARFRFYGYTF
>TRBV7-2
CASSLSFAGGPTGELFF
>TRBV6-5
CASSHSLAGGYEQYF
>TRBV2
CASRGGQYTDTQYF
>TRBV5-1
CASSWGTANTEAFF
>TRBV11-3
CASSYSTGATYNEQFF
>TRBV4-1
CASSQGPGQGFTYNSPLHF
>TRBV4-3
CASSQVHGPGNGYGYTF
>TRBV11-2
CASSLAGTSVDEQYF
>TRBV29-1
CSVVGGREEKLFF
>TRBV6-1
CASSESTSGTMFF
>TRBV30
CAWTPTGLSNQPQHF